Presented here are 32 T cell receptor beta chains from one specimen sequenced in a study of blood T cells in healthy people across ages. Primers used in a second PCR of about 6 to 12 cycles were a sample-barcoded 5' primer and a J-beta primer mix. TCRdb re-called the 5' RACE reads with MiXCR, one entry per CDR3 protein. Here the sample spans approximately 800,000 distinct CDR3 sequences, about half being singletons. Material: blood. The receptor set was obtained from a man older than 75 in good health.

This rearrangement joins TRBV29-1 to TRBJ1-1, with D perhaps TRBD1 (5 bases). The CDR3 runs 10 residues. In germline, CDR1 is SQVTM, CDR2 ANQGSEA. Trimming left V 4 bases short and J 8 bases short, with 8 bases between. This CDR3 reads CSVAGPEAFF. CDR3 sequence (DNA): TGCAGCGTTGCGGGACCAGAAGCTTTCTTT.

This clonotype was picked up a small number of times. This chain links TRBV27 with TRBJ2-3; 8 positions agree with TRBD1. Trimming took 6 bases from V and 3 from J; bases not matched to a gene: 5. Germline assignment: CDR1 MNHEY and CDR2 SMNVEV (reference sequence). This CDR3 region has 14 residues. CDR3 sequence: CASRPTGATDTQYF. CDR3 sequence (DNA): TGTGCCAGCAGGCCGACAGGGGCGACAGATACGCAGTATTTT.

In this sample, this clonotype turned up a few times. The chain is built from TRBV29-1 and TRBJ1-4, with D unclear. The germline gives CDR1 SQVTM, CDR2 ANQGSEA. The length of the CDR3 is 12 residues. V dropped 6 bases and J dropped 2 bases, with 7 bases sitting between them. Here the CDR3 reads CSVPDTNEKLFF. Written as DNA, the CDR3 is TGCAGCGTCCCGGATACTAATGAAAAACTGTTTTTT.

This clonotype came up a few times. This chain joins TRBV12-3 or TRBV12-4 and TRBJ1-2; D might be TRBD1 (5 bases). CDR3 length equals 14 residues. V was trimmed by 3 bases and J by 4 bases, leaving 12 bases between them. CDR3 coding DNA: TGTGCCAGCAGTTTTACTGGGGCCAGCTATGGCTACACCTTC. Translating gives CASSFTGASYGYTF.

The chain joins TRBV29-1 to TRBJ2-5; D is ambiguous. Judging by the DNA end, TRBJ2-7 fits better; the J call may be wrong. The CDR3 has 11 amino acids. Germline assignment: CDR1 SQVTM and CDR2 ANQGSEA. The CDR3 here is CSVEDPGEQYF. Here the CDR3 DNA reads TGCAGCGTTGAAGATCCGGGCGAGCAGTACTTC.

There are a few counts of this clonotype. A read error is possible here, since a much larger clone lies one base away. The chain combines TRBV29-1 with TRBJ2-1; TRBD2 matches 9 bases. The J call may be incorrect, as the DNA end agrees better with TRBJ2-7. Per the germline V gene, CDR1 is SQVTM and CDR2 is ANQGSEA. The CDR3 is 14 amino acids. CDR3 nucleotide sequence: TGCAGGAAGGTAGCGGGAGAATCCTACAATGAGCAGTACTTC. Protein product: CRKVAGESYNEQYF.

A single count supports this clonotype. This rearrangement joins TRBV28 to TRBJ2-1; 8 nucleotides match TRBD2. CDR1 MDHEN and CDR2 SYDVKM come from the germline V gene. Trimming removed 4 bases from V and 7 bases from J; junction bases left unmatched: 9. The CDR3 has 15 residues. The chain's CDR3 is CASSSGTRNQNEQFF. DNA for the CDR3: TGTGCCAGCAGTTCCGGGACTAGGAACCAAAATGAGCAGTTCTTC.

The gene calls are TRBV14 and TRBJ1-6; the match to TRBD1 covers 12 bases. The germline V gene encodes CDR1 SGHDN and CDR2 FVKESK. V lost 4 bases, J lost 10 bases, and 5 bases stayed unmatched. This CDR3 comprises 15 residues. The CDR3 reads CASSPGTGGRSPLHF. In DNA, the CDR3 is TGTGCCAGCAGCCCCGGGACAGGGGGCAGGTCACCCCTCCACTTT.

This clonotype was counted ten times or more. The CDR3, as DNA: TGCGCCAGCAGCTTGGCCAGCGGGAGCGAGACCCAGTACTTC. Its translation: CASSLASGSETQYF. The J gene is TRBJ2-5, the V gene TRBV5-1; 8 bases are shared with TRBD2. From germline, CDR1 is SGHRS and CDR2 YFSETQ. This CDR3 contains 14 residues. V shed 0 bases, J shed 5 bases, and the junction held 3 bases outside the gene matches.

This chain uses TRBV29-1 with TRBJ2-3, with D hard to call. The CDR3 is 14 amino acids. From germline, CDR1 is SQVTM and CDR2 ANQGSEA. The V end lost 5 bases, the J end lost 2 bases, and 14 bases lay between the germline ends. This CDR3 reads CSVSGRWDTDTQYF. The CDR3 region has the DNA TGCAGCGTTTCAGGACGTTGGGACACAGATACGCAGTATTTT.

The V gene is TRBV6-4, the J gene TRBJ2-1; 7 bases agree with TRBD2. Trimming at V came to 6 bases and at J to 9 bases, leaving 14 bases not matched to a gene. CDR3 length equals 15 residues. CDR1 MRHNA and CDR2 SNTAGT come from the germline V gene. The CDR3, as DNA: TGTGCCAGCAGACCGCAGATGGGGGGGAGTGGTGAGCAGTTCTTC. This gives the protein CASRPQMGGSGEQFF.

The rearrangement links TRBV5-1 to TRBJ2-3, with 12 bases matching TRBD1. The CDR3 contains 16 residues. The germline gives CDR1 SGHRS, CDR2 YFSETQ. Unmatched junction bases numbered 3, after V lost 0 bases and J lost 4 bases. CDR3 amino acids: CASSLEGQGAADTQYF. The CDR3 coding sequence is TGCGCCAGCAGCTTGGAGGGACAGGGGGCGGCAGATACGCAGTATTTT. The full variable domain, with the rest looked up from reference TRBV5-1 and TRBJ2-3, is KAGVTQTPRYLIKTRGQQVTLSCSPISGHRSVSWYQQTPGQGLQFLFEYFSETQRNKGNFPGRFSGRQFSNSRSEMNVSTLELGDSALYLCASSLEGQGAADTQYFGPGTRLTVL.

As regards this clonotype: Sequence at one end of the junction differs from germline and may be a read error. The rearrangement links TRBV27 to TRBJ2-4; 8 bases map to TRBD1. TRBJ2-7 matches the DNA end more closely, so the J call is doubtful. Germline CDR1 is MNHEY and CDR2 is SMNVEV (reference sequence). The CDR3 is made up of 15 amino acids. The CDR3 protein is CASGLEQGGAYEQYF. Written as DNA, the CDR3 is TGTGCCAGCGGTTTAGAACAGGGGGGTGCCTACGAGCAGTACTTC.

This clonotype has only a few counts. A much more abundant neighbour one base away suggests this may be a read error. The chain is built from TRBV29-1 and TRBJ2-5; possibly TRBD1 or TRBD2 for D (5 bases each). This CDR3 region has 13 residues. CDR1 and CDR2 (germline): SQVTM, ANQGSEA. The CDR3 DNA is TGCAGGGGTACCGGGACCTTCTACAATGAGCAGTACTTC. Its protein product is CRGTGTFYNEQYF.

The chain recombines TRBV6-1 with TRBJ2-1, with 13 nucleotides matching TRBD2. The CDR3 runs 15 residues. The V gene's germline CDR1 is MNHNS and CDR2 SASEGT. J was trimmed by 8 bases and V by 7 bases; bases with no gene match: 8. CDR3 nucleotide sequence: TGTGCCAGCATCAGGACTAGCGGGAGTATCGATGAGCAGTTCTTC. It is translated as CASIRTSGSIDEQFF.

This chain uses TRBV7-2 with TRBJ2-3, with a tentative D call TRBD2 (5 bases). The CDR3 runs to 17 residues. V shed 1 base and J shed 1 base, with 15 bases lying between them. Germline V gene sequence: CDR1 SGHTA, CDR2 FQGNSA. CDR3 sequence reads: CASSLEVRGLGTDTQYF. As DNA, the CDR3 is TGTGCCAGCAGCTTAGAGGTTCGGGGATTGGGCACAGATACGCAGTATTTT.

This clonotype was observed many times. The chain couples TRBV4-2 to TRBJ2-7; tentatively, D is TRBD1 (6 bases). The CDR3 spans 15 residues. Germline assignment: CDR1 LGHNA and CDR2 YNFKEQ. The V end was cut by 0 bases, the J end by 3 bases, with 12 bases between. The CDR3 sequence: CASSQDKTGNYEQYF. The CDR3 bases are TGTGCCAGCAGCCAAGATAAGACAGGCAACTACGAGCAGTACTTC.

Only a few counts were recorded for this clonotype. This chain links TRBV7-2 with TRBJ2-7; the match to TRBD2 covers 12 bases. V lost 5 bases to trimming and J lost 3 bases; unmatched junction nucleotides: 5. Germline CDR1 reads SGHTA; CDR2 reads FQGNSA. This CDR3 has 15 amino acids. The CDR3 nucleotides are TGTGCCAGCAGCAGAAGACTAGCGGGAGTCTACGAGCAGTACTTC. Translated, it gives CASSRRLAGVYEQYF. Full variable domain (outside the CDR3, taken from reference TRBV7-2 and TRBJ2-7): GAGVSQSPSNKVTEKGKDVELRCDPISGHTALYWYRQSLGQGLEFLIYFQGNSAPDKSGLPSDRFSAERTGGSVSTLTIQRTQQEDSAVYLCASSRRLAGVYEQYFGPGTRLTVT.

This clonotype showed up just a few times. This rearrangement joins TRBV4-2 to TRBJ2-2, with D maybe TRBD2 (5 bases). CDR1 is LGHNA and CDR2 is YNFKEQ in the germline V gene. The CDR3 contains 14 residues. Between the trimmed V and J ends, which lost 1 base and 3 bases, there was a span of 6 bases. The CDR3 is CASSQVGDTGELFF. CDR3 nucleotides: TGTGCCAGCAGCCAAGTGGGAGACACCGGGGAGCTGTTTTTT.

V usage is TRBV30 and J usage is TRBJ1-5; D remains unclear. Between the trimmed V and J ends, which lost 2 bases and 7 bases, there was a span of 9 bases. The CDR3 length is 12 residues. Germline V gives CDR1 GTSNPN, CDR2 SVGIG (reference sequence). CDR3 DNA sequence: TGTGCCTGGAGTTCGGGGTTGCAGCCCCAGCATTTT. Translated: CAWSSGLQPQHF.

The chain joins TRBV20-1 to TRBJ2-3, with a tentative D call TRBD2 (5 bases). CDR1 DFQATT and CDR2 SNEGSKA come from the germline V gene (reference sequence). V lost 3 bases and J lost 2, with 9 bases in between. The CDR3 contains 13 residues. CDR3: CSASGEYTDTQYF. The CDR3 region has the DNA TGCAGTGCTAGTGGGGAGTACACAGATACGCAGTATTTT.

V is TRBV7-3 and J is TRBJ2-5; 9 positions agree with TRBD1. The CDR3 contains 18 residues. Trimming took 2 bases from V and 5 from J; bases not matched to a gene: 15. Germline CDR1 SGHTA, CDR2 FQGTGA. The CDR3 spells CASSLLGTGLEKSETQYF. The CDR3 DNA follows: TGTGCCAGCAGCTTATTGGGGACAGGGTTAGAAAAGTCGGAGACCCAGTACTTC.

This clonotype was counted only a few times. This chain links TRBV11-2 with TRBJ1-1, with D unclear. Germline CDR1 reads SGHAT; CDR2 reads FQNNGV. With 1 base removed from V and 5 bases from J, the gap between germline ends came to 11 bases. The length of the CDR3 is 14 residues. The CDR3: CASSLVLVGTEAFF. The CDR3 coding sequence is TGTGCCAGCAGCTTAGTGTTGGTGGGGACTGAAGCTTTCTTT.

The J gene is TRBJ1-1, the V gene TRBV5-1; D is uncertain. This CDR3 is 17 amino acids long. The V end lost 3 bases, the J end lost 8 bases, and 26 bases lay between the germline ends. Germline V gene sequence: CDR1 SGHRS, CDR2 YFSETQ. The CDR3 nucleotides are TGCGCCAGCAGCTCTGATTTGGGCAGGTCGGAAGAGGAGGAAGCTTTCTTT. Its translation is CASSSDLGRSEEEEAFF.

The chain recombines TRBV14 with TRBJ2-1; D ambiguous. Trimming cost V 0 bases and J 12 bases, with 12 bases left between them. CDR1 is SGHDN, CDR2 FVKESK, per germline. This CDR3 comprises 13 residues. The CDR3 DNA reads TGTGCCAGCAGCCAAGATATCGCAGGTGGGCAGTTCTTC. The encoded protein is CASSQDIAGGQFF.

This clonotype was observed once. The chain is built from TRBV30 and TRBJ1-5; 7 nucleotides line up with TRBD1. The V and J ends lost 5 bases and 7 bases, in that order; junction bases with no gene match: 5. This CDR3 region has 12 residues. Germline loops: CDR1 GTSNPN, CDR2 SVGIG (reference sequence). The chain's CDR3 is CAWDREYQPQHF. As DNA, the CDR3 is TGTGCCTGGGACAGGGAGTACCAGCCCCAGCATTTT. The whole variable domain, filled in from reference TRBV30 and TRBJ1-5, reads SQTIHQWPATLVQPVGSPLSLECTVEGTSNPNLYWYRQAAGRGLQLLFYSVGIGQISSEVPQNLSASRPQDRQFILSSKKLLLSDSGFYLCAWDREYQPQHFGDGTRLSIL.

The genes are TRBV20-1 and TRBJ2-1; either TRBD1 or TRBD2 may fit D (5 bases each). Trimming took off 3 bases at V and 6 bases at J, with 15 bases between the two ends. This CDR3 has 14 amino acids. From germline, CDR1 is DFQATT and CDR2 SNEGSKA (reference sequence). This CDR3 is CSARRAEQGNEQFF. CDR3 nucleotides: TGCAGTGCTAGGAGAGCGGAGCAGGGCAATGAGCAGTTCTTC.

The chain employs TRBV7-9 and TRBJ2-1; 7 bases line up with TRBD1. The CDR3 sequence is 16 residues long. V lost 5 bases and J lost 3; bases outside the gene matches: 10. Germline V CDR1 and CDR2: SEHNR, FQNEAQ (reference sequence). As DNA, the CDR3 is TGTGCCAGCAGCCCCGCCGGGACAGTTCACTACAATGAGCAGTTCTTC. This gives the protein CASSPAGTVHYNEQFF.

This clonotype has only a few counts. The J gene is TRBJ2-5, the V gene TRBV20-1, with D maybe TRBD2 (5 bases). TRBJ2-7 explains the end of the DNA better; the J call may be wrong. Germline CDR1 and CDR2: DFQATT and SNEGSKA (reference sequence). The CDR3 spans 16 residues. The CDR3 coding sequence is TGCAGTGCCGCTGAGGCGGGTAGAAGATCAATCAACGAGCAGTACTTC. Protein sequence: CSAAEAGRRSINEQYF.

This clonotype occurred a few times. The V and J genes are TRBV28 and TRBJ2-6; D gene unclear. V lost 2 bases and J lost 2, with 10 bases in between. Per germline, CDR1 MDHEN and CDR2 SYDVKM. This CDR3 is 16 amino acids long. CDR3 protein: CASSLKGMPGANVLTF. DNA for the CDR3: TGTGCCAGCAGTTTAAAAGGTATGCCTGGGGCCAACGTCCTGACTTTC.

The V and J genes are TRBV10-3 and TRBJ2-3, with D possibly matching TRBD2 (6 bases). The V and J ends lost 2 bases and 6 bases respectively, with 18 bases between them. The V gene's germline CDR1 is ENHRY and CDR2 SYGVKD. The length of the CDR3 is 16 residues. The chain's CDR3 is CAISEGGGTVWDTQYF. CDR3 in DNA: TGTGCCATCAGTGAGGGAGGCGGGACTGTGTGGGATACGCAGTATTTT.

The genes are TRBV20-1 and TRBJ2-3, with D tentatively TRBD1 or TRBD2 (6 bases each). The germline V gene encodes CDR1 DFQATT and CDR2 SNEGSKA (reference sequence). The ends were cut back, 0 bases at V and 2 bases at J, with 18 bases in the middle. The length of the CDR3 is 17 residues. DNA of the CDR3: TGCAGTGCTAGAGATATAACGGGGGCGTCCCACACAGATACGCAGTATTTT. Translating gives CSARDITGASHTDTQYF.